This passage covers 11 T cell receptor beta chains from one sample sequenced in a study of blood T cell repertoires in COVID-19. The protocol was immunoSEQ multiplex PCR, while the TCRdb copy is restricted to in-frame clones and leaves out a portion. Altogether about 190,000 clones are present, approximately 80% being singletons, with the ten largest covering around 6.9%. The sample taken for sequencing was peripheral blood. The receptors were gathered from a man in his sixties with acute or convalescent COVID-19.

This chain joins TRBV19 and TRBJ2-1; 8 bases agree with TRBD2. Germline V CDR1 and CDR2: LNHDA, SQIVND (reference sequence). V dropped 7 bases and J dropped 0; count of bases not matched to a gene: 5. CDR3 length equals 15 residues. CDR3 region: CASTERGTSYNEQFF. DNA for the CDR3: TGTGCCAGTACTGAGCGGGGGACCTCCTACAATGAGCAGTTCTTC.

The chain uses TRBV4-1 and TRBJ2-3; 8 bases match TRBD2. Germline CDR1 MGHRA, CDR2 YSYEKL. There are 19 residues in the CDR3. J lost 5 bases, V lost 1 base, and 17 bases had no gene match. CDR3 in DNA: TGCGCCAGCAGCCAAGGCACCTTGAGTAGCGGGGTGTTACGAGATACGCAGTATTTT. As protein: CASSQGTLSSGVLRDTQYF.

The chain uses TRBV19 and TRBJ1-6; D is uncertain. The germline V gene has CDR1 LNHDA and CDR2 SQIVND (reference sequence). The V end lost 3 bases, the J end lost 9 bases, and 12 bases lay between the germline ends. CDR3 size: 14 residues. The CDR3 here is CASSISFGSSPLHF. Written as DNA, the CDR3 is TGTGCCAGTAGTATCAGTTTCGGGTCTTCACCCCTCCACTTT.

V is TRBV4-2 and J is TRBJ2-3; 7 positions agree with TRBD1. CDR1 and CDR2 (germline): LGHNA, YNFKEQ. The CDR3 has 17 amino acids. Trimming took 0 bases from V and 0 from J; bases not matched to a gene: 6. Here the CDR3 reads CASSQDANRGSTDTQYF. Written as DNA, the CDR3 is TGTGCCAGCAGCCAAGACGCCAACAGGGGTAGCACAGATACGCAGTATTTT.

The J gene is TRBJ2-7, the V gene TRBV9, with a weak D call TRBD2 (5 bases). Germline V gives CDR1 SGDLS, CDR2 YYNGEE. Trimming left V 2 bases short and J 4 bases short, with 13 bases between. The CDR3 is 14 residues long. The DNA for the CDR3 is TGTGCCAGCAGCGTGGACGGAACGGGATACGAGCAGTACTTC. Its protein is CASSVDGTGYEQYF.

J is TRBJ2-1 and V is TRBV30; D remains unclear. From germline, CDR1 is GTSNPN and CDR2 SVGIG (reference sequence). The CDR3 contains 12 residues. V shed 3 bases and J shed 2 bases, with 5 bases lying between them. DNA of the CDR3: TGTGCCTGGAGGGCAACCTACAATGAGCAGTTCTTC. Translation: CAWRATYNEQFF.

V and J are TRBV7-3 and TRBJ2-3, with 8 bases fitting TRBD1. V trimming: 0 bases; J trimming: 0 bases; junction bases outside the gene matches: 17. Germline V gives CDR1 SGHTA, CDR2 FQGTGA. The CDR3 consists of 21 residues. CDR3 bases: TGTGCCAGCAGCTTAACGGCGGTAGGGACAGGTGCCTCGACTAGCACAGATACGCAGTATTTT. It translates to CASSLTAVGTGASTSTDTQYF.

The gene calls are TRBV6-6 and TRBJ1-5; 7 nucleotides agree with TRBD1. The CDR3 is 14 amino acids. Germline trimming cut 2 bases from V and 8 bases from J; bases unmatched to any gene: 6. CDR1 MNHNY and CDR2 SVGAGI come from the germline V gene (reference sequence). CDR3 DNA: TGTGCCAGCAGTTACCGGACAGGAAGTGAGCCCCAGCATTTT. This codes for CASSYRTGSEPQHF.

This clone was seen a few times. The chain recombines TRBV7-9 with TRBJ1-1; D is possibly TRBD1 (5 bases). CDR3 size: 14 residues. V lost 5 bases to trimming and J lost 4 bases, with 14 bases between them. Germline CDR1 SEHNR, CDR2 FQNEAQ (reference sequence). CDR3 sequence: CASSLGGVSTEAFF. CDR3 in DNA: TGTGCCAGCAGCCTTGGGGGGGTTAGCACTGAAGCTTTCTTT.

This chain joins TRBV24-1 and TRBJ1-5; unclear D gene. The CDR3 extends over 13 amino acids. Trimming left V 1 base short and J 5 bases short, with 5 bases between. Germline CDR1 KGHDR, CDR2 SFDVKD. CDR3 residues: CATSDFRDQPQHF. The CDR3 nucleotides are TGTGCCACCAGTGATTTTAGAGATCAGCCCCAGCATTTT.

V gene TRBV5-4 combines with J gene TRBJ2-5, with 9 positions matching TRBD2. The CDR3 contains 16 residues. Germline CDR1 reads SGHNT; CDR2 reads YYREEE (reference sequence). V was pared by 4 bases and J by 0 bases, with 7 bases of the junction left unmatched. CDR3 protein: CASSRAPSGDQETQYF. DNA of the CDR3: TGTGCCAGCAGCAGAGCCCCTAGCGGGGACCAAGAGACCCAGTACTTC.